Here is one T cell receptor beta chain with its context. The sample is drawn from a study of Ad26.COV2.S vaccination and SARS-CoV-2 variants. Study background: The COV1001 Ad26.COV2.S trial arm included the donor.

As to treatment: some 20 received Ad26.COV2.S at low or high dose, single or two shots; about 5 received placebo; per-sample allocation not given. The samples were gathered on day 63 after the first injection of vaccine or placebo. An 18-55-year-old adult in Boston served as donor. TCRdb's copy holds only in-frame clones and misses some; the assay was immunoSEQ multiplex PCR. The data hold around 380,000 clones, with more than 85% observed a single time. V shed 0 bases, J shed 3 bases, and the junction held 10 bases outside the gene matches. CDR1 is LGHNA, CDR2 YSLEER, per germline. The CDR3 length is 18 residues.

The clonotype comes from a person between 18 and 65 years old who received the Ad26.COV2.S COVID-19 vaccine or a placebo. This material consisted of peripheral blood, taken in a trial of Ad26.COV2.S vaccine versus placebo. The chain has TRBV4-3 and TRBJ2-3, with 9 bases aligning to TRBD2. CDR3 loop: CASSQDKAGGSNTDTQYF. The CDR3 region has the DNA TGCGCCAGCAGCCAAGATAAGGCGGGGGGGTCTAATACAGATACGCAGTATTTT.